This T cell receptor beta chain stems from a study of technical replicates of blood from a handful of donors (dated by TCRdb to about 2017). The method was the immunoSEQ multiplex PCR assay. TCRdb stores this immuneACCESS table with in-frame sequences only. Part of the clones is absent; in the studies checked, under half of the shortfall reflects unresolved V genes, and no reason is known for the rest. This sample is represented by fewer than 90,000 clones; around 97% of them were singletons. The ten largest account for roughly 0.2% of the sample. Notes on this clone: Its antigen is not yet known. Per-base quality was not reported, and no clone a single base away is much larger than it.

The sample consisted of T cells isolated from PBMCs. This TCR was recovered from a human donor in good health.

The CDR3: CASSAGHDPLYEQYF. The nucleotide sequence reads as follows: TGTGCCAGCAGTGCAGGACATGACCCTCTCTACGAGCAGTACTTC. The chain uses TRBV9 and TRBJ2-7; the D gene is perhaps TRBD1, from 5 matching bases. The germline V gene yields SGDLS for CDR1 and YYNGEE for CDR2. From cysteine to phenylalanine, the CDR3 is 15 amino acids long. Here the CDR3 DNA is all that survives: 45 bases in frame from base 1. The junction shows trimming of 5 bases on V and 3 bases on J, plus 18 bases between the germline ends.